This T cell receptor (beta chain) was sequenced for a study of response to subunit inactivated influenza vaccine. Broader study findings: Few additional T cells are recruited per seasonal influenza vaccination, authors suggested.

TCRdb passed the RT-PCR reads through MiXCR, listing each CDR3 protein once. The repertoire holds over 650,000 distinct CDR3 sequences, with approximately 17% as singletons. Concerning this clonotype itself: Its antigen remains unknown.

The specimen comprised PBMCs from blood, sampled about 5 days after vaccination. The clonotype originates from a middle-aged man who received an inactivated influenza vaccine.

CDR3 nucleotide sequence: TGCGCCAGCAGCCAAGTTTCGGCGGGGTTTGAAAAACTGTTTTTT. Its translation is CASSQVSAGFEKLFF. V usage is TRBV4-3 and J usage is TRBJ1-4; no reliable D call. Per the germline V gene, CDR1 is LGHNA and CDR2 is YSLEER. The CDR3 loop spans 15 amino acids. The ends were cut back, 1 base at V and 7 bases at J, with 13 bases in the middle.